The sequence of this TCR beta chain was determined in a study of blood T cells in healthy people across ages. This clonotype was seen only a few times. This CDR3 has 12 residues. Deletions cut 5 bases from V and 11 bases from J, with 14 bases between. Germline lookup yields CDR1 SGHAT and CDR2 FQNNGV. The authors ran a second PCR of about 6 to 11 cycles using a sample-barcoded 5' primer and a J-beta primer mix. MiXCR was run by TCRdb on the 5' RACE reads, yielding one entry per CDR3 protein. The sample consists of about 1.8 million distinct CDR3 sequences, approximately 50% of them appearing once. The genes are TRBV11-2 and TRBJ2-3, with no clear D. The sequence came from a woman in her forties in good health. Material: blood. CDR3 coding DNA: TGTGCCAGCAGCCCACGGCCCGCTAGGCAGTATTTT. Protein: CASSPRPARQYF. Combining the CDR3 with reference TRBV11-2 and TRBJ2-3 gives the whole variable domain EAGVAQSPRYKIIEKRQSVAFWCNPISGHATLYWYQQILGQGPKLLIQFQNNGVVDDSQLPKDRFSAERLKGVDSTLKIQPAKLEDSAVYLCASSPRPARQYFGPGTRLTVL.